This record concerns one TCR beta chain sequence. Antigen: not known. In the PCR, 60 Vbeta and 13 Jbeta primers were used. Profiled with immunoSEQ multiplex PCR; TCRdb holds only in-frame clones, not every one. The sample lists around 100,000 clones, around 75% seen once, with about 0.92% in the top ten. Each donor was nominally healthy when sampled (though unrecorded immune exposures were likely). This sample is drawn from a study of cytomegalovirus exposure and HLA in healthy donors. Study context: Earlier, some 180 million T cells were analyzed, and some 120 million unique TCR beta sequences were found among them. General study results and limits: Most subjects had HLA-A and HLA-B alleles reportedly predicted accurately by TCR beta sequences. In a later analysis, most CMV-associated TCR beta chains appeared HLA-restricted.

The source of this sequence is a woman in her 30s in good health and CMV-seronegative. The sequenced material came from PBMCs.

Here the CDR3 reads CASSLGEGEQFF. Here the CDR3 DNA reads TGCGCCAGCAGCTTGGGCGAGGGTGAGCAGTTCTTC. This sequence joins TRBV5-1 and TRBJ2-1; perhaps TRBD2 as D (5 bases). The germline CDR1 and CDR2 sequences are SGHRS and YFSETQ. CDR3 size: 12 residues. V lost 0 bases to trimming and J lost 9 bases, with 7 bases between them.